This TCR beta chain stems from a study of neurological immune-mediated disorders. This clonotype was recorded many times. Its antigen remains unknown. The germline V gene encodes CDR1 ENHRY and CDR2 SYGVKD. Between the trimmed V and J ends, which lost 0 bases and 8 bases, there was a span of 14 bases. This CDR3 has 16 residues. Specified time point: longitudinal time-point 3. PBMCs numbering 2 million and stored at -80 C yielded the unsorted libraries. Study-level findings and limits: There were no CDR3 amino acid sequences shared by expanded clones across subjects, a result suggesting private repertoires in all groups. TCR clonal expansion peaked in HTLV-1-associated myelopathy patients and was lowest in multiple sclerosis patients.

The authors made cDNA by 5'RACE with 10-nucleotide random UMIs. MiXCR, applied by TCRdb to the 5' RACE reads, yields one record per CDR3 protein. The data show 45,000 to 60,000 distinct CDR3 sequences, with about 13% seen just once and about 10% held by the top ten. The sample taken for sequencing was PBMCs. This receptor was identified in a male donor with HTLV-1-associated myelopathy (HAM/TSP). This sequence joins TRBV10-3 and TRBJ1-6; D is perhaps TRBD1 (5 bases). The CDR3 region has the DNA TGTGCCATCAGTGAGTCTCCAGGGAAGGTGGATTCACCCCTCCACTTT. Translation gives CAISESPGKVDSPLHF.